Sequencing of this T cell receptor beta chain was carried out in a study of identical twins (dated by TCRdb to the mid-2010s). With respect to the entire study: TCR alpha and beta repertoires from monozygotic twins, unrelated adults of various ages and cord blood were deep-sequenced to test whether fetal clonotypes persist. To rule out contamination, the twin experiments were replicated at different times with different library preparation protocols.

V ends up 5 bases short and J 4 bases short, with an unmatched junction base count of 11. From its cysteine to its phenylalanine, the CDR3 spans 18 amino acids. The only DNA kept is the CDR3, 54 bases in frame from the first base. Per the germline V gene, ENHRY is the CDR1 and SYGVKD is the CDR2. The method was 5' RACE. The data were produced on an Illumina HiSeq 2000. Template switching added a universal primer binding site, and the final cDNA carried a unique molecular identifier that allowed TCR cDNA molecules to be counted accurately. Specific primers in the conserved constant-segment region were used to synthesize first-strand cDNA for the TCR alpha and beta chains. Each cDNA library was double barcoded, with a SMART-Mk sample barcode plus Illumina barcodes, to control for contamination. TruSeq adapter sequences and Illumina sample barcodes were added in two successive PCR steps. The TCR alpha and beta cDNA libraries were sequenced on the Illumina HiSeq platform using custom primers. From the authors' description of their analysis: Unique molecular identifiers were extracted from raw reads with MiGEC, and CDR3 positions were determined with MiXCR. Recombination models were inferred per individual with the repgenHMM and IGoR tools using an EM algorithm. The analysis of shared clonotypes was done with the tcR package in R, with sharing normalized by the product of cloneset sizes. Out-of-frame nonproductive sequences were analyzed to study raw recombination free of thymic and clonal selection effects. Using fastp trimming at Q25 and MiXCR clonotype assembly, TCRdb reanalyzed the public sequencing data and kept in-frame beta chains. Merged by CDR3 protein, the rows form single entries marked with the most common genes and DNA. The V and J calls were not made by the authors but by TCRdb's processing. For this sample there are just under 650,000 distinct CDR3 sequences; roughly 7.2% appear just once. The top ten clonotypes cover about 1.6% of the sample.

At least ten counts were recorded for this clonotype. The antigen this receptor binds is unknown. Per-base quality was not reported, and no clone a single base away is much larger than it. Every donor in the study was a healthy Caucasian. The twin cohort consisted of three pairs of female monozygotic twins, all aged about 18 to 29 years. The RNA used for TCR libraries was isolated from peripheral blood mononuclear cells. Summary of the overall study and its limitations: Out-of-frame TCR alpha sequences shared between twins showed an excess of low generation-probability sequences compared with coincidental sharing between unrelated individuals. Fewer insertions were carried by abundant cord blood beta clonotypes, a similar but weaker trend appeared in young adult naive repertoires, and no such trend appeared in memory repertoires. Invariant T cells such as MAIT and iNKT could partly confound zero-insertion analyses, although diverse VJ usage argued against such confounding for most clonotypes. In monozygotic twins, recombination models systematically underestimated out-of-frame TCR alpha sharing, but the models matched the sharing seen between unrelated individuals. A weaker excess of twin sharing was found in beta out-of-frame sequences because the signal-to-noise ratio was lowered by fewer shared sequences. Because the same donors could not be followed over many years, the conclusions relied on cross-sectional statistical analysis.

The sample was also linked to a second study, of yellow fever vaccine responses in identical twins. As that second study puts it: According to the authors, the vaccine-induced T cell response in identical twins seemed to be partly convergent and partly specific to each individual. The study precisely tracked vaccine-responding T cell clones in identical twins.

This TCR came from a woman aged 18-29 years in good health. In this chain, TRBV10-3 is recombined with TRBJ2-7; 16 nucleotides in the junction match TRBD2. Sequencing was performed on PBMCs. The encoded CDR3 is CAISPGLAGGQIGYEQYF. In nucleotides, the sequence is TGTGCCATCAGTCCGGGACTAGCGGGAGGGCAGATCGGGTACGAGCAGTACTTC.